The clone carrying this T cell receptor beta chain was seen at least ten times. Its antigen is not known. TCRdb re-called the RT-PCR reads with MiXCR, one entry per CDR3 protein. Of hundreds of thousands of distinct CDR3 sequences listed, around 18% are singletons. The sample belongs to a study of response to subunit inactivated influenza vaccine. Study results and limitations: A suggestion made by the authors is that each seasonal influenza vaccination recruits few new T cells.

Trimming stripped 6 bases from V and 8 bases from J, with 17 bases between. This CDR3 has 14 residues. The J gene is TRBJ2-1, the V gene TRBV12-3 or TRBV12-4, with D possibly matching TRBD2 (5 bases). The source of this sequence is a man aged 45-65 years who received an inactivated influenza vaccine. The source material was PBMCs from blood, sampled about 5 days after vaccination. The CDR3 loop reads CASREGGSRHEQFF. DNA of the CDR3: TGTGCCAGCAGGGAAGGAGGCAGTCGGCATGAGCAGTTCTTC.